A single sample gave rise to the 21 T cell receptor beta chains below, sequenced in a study of cytomegalovirus exposure and HLA in healthy donors. PCR used 60 Vbeta primers and 13 Jbeta primers. Clones were sequenced by immunoSEQ multiplex PCR, and TCRdb holds only the in-frame ones, with some missing. This sample's table has about 140,000 clones. The sample comprised PBMCs. Receptor source: a woman aged 18-29 years in good health and CMV-seronegative.

The chain recombines TRBV9 with TRBJ2-6; D is possibly TRBD2 (6 bases). V was shortened by 0 bases and J by 4 bases, with 14 bases between the two germline ends. The CDR3 is made up of 17 amino acids. CDR1 and CDR2 from the germline V gene are SGDLS and YYNGEE. The CDR3 reads CASSVDPAGPGANVLTF. For the CDR3, the DNA is TGTGCCAGCAGCGTAGACCCGGCGGGGCCCGGGGCCAACGTCCTGACTTTC.

The chain is built from TRBV6-5 and TRBJ2-1, with 9 bases matching TRBD2. J lost 6 bases, V lost 7 bases, and 10 bases had no gene match. CDR3 length equals 15 residues. Germline-derived CDR1 and CDR2 are MNHEY and SVGAGI. CDR3 in amino acids: CASTRGGLAINEQFF. Written as DNA, the CDR3 is TGTGCCAGCACCAGGGGGGGACTAGCAATCAATGAGCAGTTCTTC.

The chain joins TRBV30 to TRBJ2-7; weak D call: TRBD2 (5 bases). Germline CDR1 GTSNPN, CDR2 SVGIG (reference sequence). Trimming stripped 4 bases from V and 7 bases from J, with 20 bases between. CDR3 length: 14 residues. CDR3 in DNA: TGTGCCTGGACCCGAGGGCTAGACGGTAATGAGCAGTACTTC. This encodes CAWTRGLDGNEQYF.

The V call is TRBV18, the J call TRBJ2-5, with 7 bases aligning to TRBD1. The DNA end favors TRBJ2-7, so the J call may be wrong. Germline V gene sequence: CDR1 KGHSH, CDR2 LQKENI. CDR3 length: 14 amino acids. The CDR3 protein is CASSPTGDQNEQYF. The CDR3 region has the DNA TGTGCCAGCTCACCTACAGGGGATCAAAACGAGCAGTACTTC.

The CDR3 region is CSVEGLSDEQYF. The CDR3 DNA sequence: TGCAGCGTTGAAGGACTTTCCGACGAGCAGTACTTC. The chain employs TRBV29-1 and TRBJ2-7; D not resolved. Germline loops: CDR1 SQVTM, CDR2 ANQGSEA. With 1 base removed from V and 5 bases from J, the gap between germline ends came to 9 bases. The CDR3 has 12 residues.

The chain has TRBV7-9 and TRBJ1-3; TRBD1 matches at 8 bases. Germline V gene lookup returns CDR1 SEHNR and CDR2 FQNEAQ (reference sequence). There are 16 residues in the CDR3. The V gene end was trimmed by 5 bases and the J gene end by 0 bases; junction bases not matched to a gene: 6. In DNA form, the CDR3 reads TGTGCCAGCAGCCGTGGACAGGGCTTCTCTGGAAACACCATATATTTT. Amino acids: CASSRGQGFSGNTIYF.

The V gene is TRBV4-1, the J gene TRBJ1-2, with a tentative D call TRBD1 (5 bases). This CDR3 is 17 amino acids long. Germline V gene lookup returns CDR1 MGHRA and CDR2 YSYEKL. Between the trimmed V and J ends, which lost 6 bases and 8 bases, there was a span of 28 bases. The CDR3 DNA reads TGCGCCAGCAGTCGAGGAGCGGGGGAGCGGGGTCGGGGAGGCTACACCTTC. This translates into CASSRGAGERGRGGYTF.

The chain carries TRBV7-3 and TRBJ2-1; D may be TRBD1 (6 bases). V lost 4 bases to trimming and J lost 0 bases, with 10 bases between them. The germline V gene has CDR1 SGHTA and CDR2 FQGTGA. This CDR3 is built from 15 residues. The DNA of the CDR3 is TGTGCCAGCAGCTCAGGACAGATCTCCTACAATGAGCAGTTCTTC. Amino acids: CASSSGQISYNEQFF.

The chain uses TRBV19 and TRBJ1-3, with 10 bases aligning to TRBD1. V was pared by 3 bases and J by 0 bases, with 11 bases of the junction left unmatched. The CDR3 spans 19 residues. Germline V lookup: CDR1 LNHDA, CDR2 SQIVND (reference sequence). The CDR3 region is CASSMGQGQREGSGNTIYF. As DNA, the CDR3 is TGTGCCAGTAGTATGGGACAGGGGCAGAGGGAAGGCTCTGGAAACACCATATATTTT.

The chain uses TRBV29-1 and TRBJ2-1; TRBD2 is a possible D gene (5 bases). CDR1 and CDR2 (germline): SQVTM, ANQGSEA. The CDR3 consists of 15 residues. V was cut by 4 bases and J by 4 bases, with 17 bases left in between. As DNA, the CDR3 is TGCAGCGTTGTGGGAGCTCCCGAATCGTACAATGAGCAGTTCTTC. This gives the protein CSVVGAPESYNEQFF.

The chain is built from TRBV11-3 and TRBJ2-3; possibly TRBD1 for D (6 bases). Per the germline V gene, CDR1 is SGHNT and CDR2 is YENEEA. The CDR3 is 16 amino acids. Trimming removed 7 bases from V and 5 bases from J, with 22 bases in between. The CDR3 here is CASTRRLGGALDTQYF. CDR3 nucleotide sequence: TGTGCCAGCACCCGGAGGTTAGGGGGAGCATTAGATACGCAGTATTTT.

The chain recombines TRBV4-2 with TRBJ2-3, with TRBD2 as a possible D gene (5 bases). The germline CDR1 and CDR2 sequences are LGHNA and YNFKEQ. V lost 6 bases to trimming and J lost 0 bases, with 13 bases between them. CDR3 length: 15 amino acids. This chain's CDR3 is CASSSESRSTDTQYF. CDR3 nucleotides: TGTGCCAGCAGTAGCGAATCGAGGAGCACAGATACGCAGTATTTT.

This CDR3 is CASSRDRGPTDTQYF. The DNA for the CDR3 is TGTGCCAGCTCACGTGACAGGGGGCCCACAGATACGCAGTATTTT. The chain has TRBV18 and TRBJ2-3; 10 bases align to TRBD1. The CDR3 extends over 15 amino acids. CDR1 is KGHSH, CDR2 LQKENI, per germline. Trimming cost V 4 bases and J 2 bases; bases outside gene matches: 3.

The DNA for the CDR3 is TGTGCCAGCAGCCCCAGTAGGGGCGGGAACAACAGACACACGAACACCGGGGAGCTGTTTTTT. Amino acids: CASSPSRGGNNRHTNTGELFF. The gene calls are TRBV7-6 and TRBJ2-2; tentative D call: TRBD2 (6 bases). V was shortened by 5 bases and J by 0 bases, with 28 bases between the two germline ends. This CDR3 comprises 21 residues. Per the germline V gene, CDR1 is SGHVS and CDR2 is FNYEAQ.

The chain uses TRBV27 and TRBJ1-1; D possibly corresponds to TRBD1 (5 bases). CDR3 length equals 12 residues. V was shortened by 10 bases and J by 3 bases, with 12 bases between the two germline ends. Germline CDR1 is MNHEY and CDR2 is SMNVEV (reference sequence). The CDR3: CATQGLDTEAFF. DNA of the CDR3: TGTGCCACCCAGGGCTTGGACACTGAAGCTTTCTTT.

The rearrangement joins TRBV15 to TRBJ1-4; no firm D call. Trimming left V 0 bases short and J 1 base short, with 6 bases between. The CDR3 spans 15 residues. Germline V gene sequence: CDR1 LNHNV, CDR2 YYDKDF (reference sequence). Written as DNA, the CDR3 is TGTGCCACCAGCAGAGATGCGGGAACTAATGAAAAACTGTTTTTT. The encoded protein is CATSRDAGTNEKLFF.

The genes are TRBV6-1 and TRBJ2-2; 7 bases align to TRBD2. V lost 8 bases and J lost 3; bases outside the gene matches: 6. Germline CDR1 MNHNS, CDR2 SASEGT. This CDR3 region has 14 residues. The chain's CDR3 is CASRPGGDTGELFF. The CDR3 DNA reads as TGTGCCAGCCGCCCTGGGGGGGACACCGGGGAGCTGTTTTTT.

The chain recombines TRBV7-2 with TRBJ2-3; 8 positions match TRBD2. Germline assignment: CDR1 SGHTA and CDR2 FQGNSA. With 1 base clipped from V and 5 bases from J, the junction kept 5 bases outside the gene matches. The CDR3 sequence is 15 residues long. The CDR3 DNA reads as TGTGCCAGCAGCTTAGACGGGAGGGCCGGAGATACGCAGTATTTT. This sequence encodes CASSLDGRAGDTQYF.

The V call is TRBV6-5, the J call TRBJ2-1; TRBD2 aligns across 7 bases. Germline CDR1 is MNHEY and CDR2 is SVGAGI. This CDR3 is built from 13 residues. J lost 4 bases, V lost 5 bases, and 2 bases had no gene match. This CDR3 is CASSGLEYNEQFF. The CDR3 coding sequence is TGTGCCAGCAGTGGACTAGAGTACAATGAGCAGTTCTTC.

The gene calls are TRBV11-2 and TRBJ2-5, with a weak D call TRBD1 (6 bases). CDR3 length: 19 amino acids. The germline V gene encodes CDR1 SGHAT and CDR2 FQNNGV. Trimming cost V 5 bases and J 0 bases, with 25 bases left between them. The CDR3 loop is CASSPIPYPPDRNQETQYF. Written as DNA, the CDR3 is TGTGCCAGCAGCCCGATACCTTACCCCCCTGACAGGAACCAAGAGACCCAGTACTTC.

The V and J genes are TRBV10-3 and TRBJ1-1; 9 bases fit TRBD1. CDR1 ENHRY and CDR2 SYGVKD come from the germline V gene. CDR3 size: 16 residues. V dropped 0 bases and J dropped 4; count of bases not matched to a gene: 6. The CDR3 reads CAISESDHRGPTEAFF. CDR3 coding DNA: TGTGCCATCAGTGAGTCGGACCACAGGGGGCCCACTGAAGCTTTCTTT.